A selection of T cell receptor beta chains follows, all from one sample in a study of shared clonotypes between healthy human individuals. Here immunoSEQ multiplex PCR was the method, and the copy in TCRdb shows in-frame clones only, minus some. Of about 490,000 clones in the sample, 81% were seen once. What was sequenced was PBMCs. These receptors came from a middle-aged woman in good health. Some clones in this sample may be carry-over from other donors' samples. Each CDR3 is given with its conserved first and last residue. A D gene is named only where the DNA matches it firmly. Part of the rows lack a size; the others show once, few, many or a class for expanded clones.

V gene,clone size,D gene,J gene,CDR3 DNA,CDR3 protein
TRBV18,NA,TRBD1,TRBJ2-7,TGTGCCAGCTCACCAACAGGGGGAAACGGCGAGCAGTACTTC,CASSPTGGNGEQYF
TRBV7-2,NA,NA,TRBJ1-2,TGTGCCAGCAGCTTATTATCCTATGGCTACACCTTC,CASSLLSYGYTF
TRBV5-1,NA,TRBD2,TRBJ2-3,TGCGCCAGCACCTATAGCGGGGCCGCTGGGGATACGCAGTATTTT,CASTYSGAAGDTQYF
TRBV5-1,NA,NA,TRBJ1-2,TGCGCCAGCAGCTTGGAACAGGGAGACTATGGCTACACCTTC,CASSLEQGDYGYTF
TRBV5-1,few,NA,TRBJ2-3,TGCGCCAGCAGCTTGGATGGGGGAAGTACAGATACGCAGTATTTT,CASSLDGGSTDTQYF
TRBV4-2,NA,TRBD2,TRBJ2-2,TGTGCCAGCAGCCAAGGGACTAGCGGGAGTGGTACCGGGGAGCTGTTTTTT,CASSQGTSGSGTGELFF
TRBV9,NA,NA,TRBJ1-1,TGTGCCAGCAGCGCCCTCCCCACGCCAGTACTTGAAGCTTTCTTT,CASSALPTPVLEAFF
TRBV27,many,NA,TRBJ1-1,TGTGCCAGCAGTTTGGGGCTAGGACCGAGGGCTGAAGCTTTCTTT,CASSLGLGPRAEAFF
TRBV2,NA,TRBD1,TRBJ2-5,TGTGCCAGCAGGCCCAGGGACAGGCGAGAGACCCAGTACTTC,CASRPRDRRETQYF
TRBV5-4,NA,NA,TRBJ1-1,TGTGCCAGCAGCTTGGCACTGACAGCGCGGGGGACTGAAGCTTTCTTT,CASSLALTARGTEAFF
TRBV28,NA,TRBD1,TRBJ2-7,TGTGCCAGCAGTTTACCCGGACAGGGGTCCTACGAGCAGTACTTC,CASSLPGQGSYEQYF
TRBV7-3,few,NA,TRBJ1-2,TGTGCCAGCAGCTTAGGCTTTAACTATGGCTACACCTTC,CASSLGFNYGYTF
TRBV6-1,NA,NA,TRBJ1-2,TGTGCCAGCAGTGAACAGGGATTCTATGGCTACACCTTC,CASSEQGFYGYTF
TRBV6-6,once,NA,TRBJ2-7,TGTGCCAGCAGTTCAGGGGGGGAATACGAGCAGTACTTC,CASSSGGEYEQYF
TRBV11-2,few,NA,TRBJ1-3,TGTGCCAGCAGCTCTGTGGGGGCTAAGGGAAACACCATATATTTT,CASSSVGAKGNTIYF
TRBV4-2,NA,NA,TRBJ2-7,TGTGCCAGCAGCACCGACGAGGGGGGCCCCTACGAGCAGTACTTC,CASSTDEGGPYEQYF
TRBV30,NA,NA,TRBJ2-3,TGTGCCGGGGCCAAACCTTGGCGGGACAGAGATACGCAGTATTTT,CAGAKPWRDRDTQYF
TRBV14,NA,NA,TRBJ2-6,TGTGCCAGCAGTTCTGGGGCCAACGTCCTGACTTTC,CASSSGANVLTF
TRBV28,NA,NA,TRBJ1-4,TGTGCCAGCAGTTTTGGGGGCTTGGATGAAAAACTGTTTTTT,CASSFGGLDEKLFF
TRBV7-2,NA,TRBD1,TRBJ2-7,TGTGCCAGCAGCTCGACCCGGGACAGACTTTCCTTC,CASSSTRDRLSF
TRBV28,few,TRBD1,TRBJ2-7,TGTGCCAGCAGTTCCCCTTTCAGACAGGGTGGCTACGAGCAGTACTTC,CASSSPFRQGGYEQYF
TRBV7-3,NA,NA,TRBJ1-2,TGTGCCAGCAGCTTACGGCATGGCTACACCTTC,CASSLRHGYTF
TRBV6-1,NA,TRBD2,TRBJ2-7,TGTGCCAGCACCTACGGGGGGGTTTCCGAGCAGTACTTC,CASTYGGVSEQYF
TRBV27,NA,TRBD1,TRBJ1-2,TGTGCCAGCAGACTCAGCGCGACAGGGTCTTGGGCTAACTATGGCTACACCTTC,CASRLSATGSWANYGYTF
TRBV7-9,NA,TRBD1,TRBJ1-2,TGTGCCAGCAGCTCAAGGGGGCAGGGAGACGGCTACACCTTC,CASSSRGQGDGYTF
TRBV15,many,NA,TRBJ2-3,TGTGCCACCACTCCAGGGATGGCTAGCACAGATACGCAGTATTTT,CATTPGMASTDTQYF
TRBV11-3,NA,NA,TRBJ2-2,TGTGCCAGCAGCCGTAGCTCCGTGAACACCGGGGAGCTGTTTTTT,CASSRSSVNTGELFF
TRBV18,NA,TRBD2,TRBJ2-7,TGTGCCAGCTCACCAGGGTATCGGGACTACTACGAGCAGTACTTC,CASSPGYRDYYEQYF
TRBV29-1,NA,TRBD1,TRBJ1-1,TGCAGCGTTGCCGGGACAGGGGACACTGAAGCTTTCTTT,CSVAGTGDTEAFF
TRBV18,NA,TRBD1,TRBJ2-2,TGTGCCAGCTCACCAACAGGGGCCGCCGGGGAGCTGTTTTTT,CASSPTGAAGELFF
TRBV10-2,NA,TRBD2,TRBJ2-1,TGCGCCAGCCGACTAGCGGGAGAGTACAATGAGCAGTTCTTC,CASRLAGEYNEQFF
TRBV30,NA,NA,TRBJ2-6,TGTGCCTGGAGTGTAACTTACGGATCTGGGGCCAACGTCCTGACTTTC,CAWSVTYGSGANVLTF
TRBV10-1,NA,NA,TRBJ1-2,TGCGCCAGCAGTGAACGAGACAGAGCCCTTTGTTATGGCTACACCTTC,CASSERDRALCYGYTF
TRBV28,NA,TRBD2,TRBJ2-2,TGTGCCAGCAGTCCCCCGGGACTAGCGGGAGTCGGGAACACCGGGGAGCTGTTTTTT,CASSPPGLAGVGNTGELFF
TRBV5-8,NA,NA,TRBJ2-3,TGTGCCAGCAGCCCCCGGACGGGTACAGATACGCAGTATTTT,CASSPRTGTDTQYF
TRBV27,NA,NA,TRBJ2-1,TGTGCCAGCAGCATTAGCGTCTTCTCCTACAATGAGCAGTTCTTC,CASSISVFSYNEQFF
TRBV5-1,NA,TRBD1,TRBJ1-4,TGCGCCAGCGGTAACAGGGGGATTAATGAAAAACTGTTTTTT,CASGNRGINEKLFF
TRBV28,NA,NA,TRBJ1-2,TGTGCCAGCGGCCTCGGAGGGGGCTATGGCTACACCTTC,CASGLGGGYGYTF
TRBV5-1,NA,TRBD2,TRBJ2-1,TGCGCCAGCAGCTTGGACCGCCCAACTAGCGGTGAGCAGTTCTTC,CASSLDRPTSGEQFF
TRBV28,NA,TRBD2,TRBJ2-3,TGTGCCAGCAGTTTAGTAGCGGGGAGCACAGATACGCAGTATTTT,CASSLVAGSTDTQYF
TRBV27,NA,NA,TRBJ1-5,TGTGCCAGCAGTTTTATGCCCGATGGACAGTTCAATCAGCCCCAGCATTTT,CASSFMPDGQFNQPQHF
TRBV6-1,NA,TRBD1,TRBJ1-1,TGTGCCAGCAGTGAAAGCCGGGACAGCCGCACTGAAGCTTTCTTT,CASSESRDSRTEAFF
TRBV29-1,once,TRBD2,TRBJ2-7,TGCAGCGTTGTTCCGAGCGGGAGAGGCGAGCAGTACTTC,CSVVPSGRGEQYF
TRBV7-6,many,TRBD1,TRBJ2-7,TGTGCCAGCAGCCCACGAGGGGGACAGGCCTACGAGCAGTACTTC,CASSPRGGQAYEQYF
TRBV29-1,NA,TRBD2,TRBJ2-6,TGCAGCGTTGATCGGGGGGAAGGGGCCAACGTCCTGACTTTC,CSVDRGEGANVLTF
TRBV30,NA,NA,TRBJ1-6,TGTGCCTGGAGTGGCGATTTAGGAACCCTCCACTTT,CAWSGDLGTLHF
TRBV5-6,few,NA,TRBJ2-3,TGTGCCAGCAGCTTGGCCTTTAGCAGGGATGATACGCAGTATTTT,CASSLAFSRDDTQYF
TRBV7-8,NA,NA,TRBJ1-3,TGTGCCAGCAGCTGGGAAGGGGGTTCCGGAAACACCATATATTTT,CASSWEGGSGNTIYF
TRBV28,NA,TRBD2,TRBJ2-3,TGTGCCAGCAGTACCCTTTACCCGGGAAATAGCGGGAGGCCAAACACAGATACGCAGTATTTT,CASSTLYPGNSGRPNTDTQYF
TRBV5-1,NA,NA,TRBJ1-3,TGCGCCAGCAGCTTGGTGGTGGGCGACTCTGGAAACACCATATATTTT,CASSLVVGDSGNTIYF
TRBV15,NA,TRBD1,TRBJ2-5,TGTGCCACCAACAGCAGGGACAGGGGGGAGACCCAGTACTTC,CATNSRDRGETQYF
TRBV27,NA,NA,TRBJ1-1,TGTGCCAGCAGTTTGAACAGGGCACAAGCTGAAGCTTTCTTT,CASSLNRAQAEAFF
TRBV18,NA,NA,TRBJ1-2,TGTGCCAGCTCACCACCATACGGGGACTCCTCCTATGGCTACACCTTC,CASSPPYGDSSYGYTF
TRBV7-8,NA,NA,TRBJ2-7,TGTGCCAGCATCCGAGCGCAGGGAGGCGAGCAGTACTTC,CASIRAQGGEQYF